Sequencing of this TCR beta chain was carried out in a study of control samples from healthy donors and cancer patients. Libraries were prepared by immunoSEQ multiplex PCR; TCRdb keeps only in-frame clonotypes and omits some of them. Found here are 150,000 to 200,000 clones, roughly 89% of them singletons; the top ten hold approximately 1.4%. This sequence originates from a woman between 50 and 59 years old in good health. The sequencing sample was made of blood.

CDR3 sequence reads: CASSLGRTLSGNTIYF. The CDR3 bases are TGCGCCAGCAGCTTGGGCAGGACCCTCTCTGGAAACACCATATATTTT. The genes are TRBV5-1 and TRBJ1-3; no definite D call. The CDR3 sequence is 16 residues long. Germline values: CDR1 SGHRS, CDR2 YFSETQ. V lost 0 bases and J 0 bases, leaving 10 bases between the germline ends.